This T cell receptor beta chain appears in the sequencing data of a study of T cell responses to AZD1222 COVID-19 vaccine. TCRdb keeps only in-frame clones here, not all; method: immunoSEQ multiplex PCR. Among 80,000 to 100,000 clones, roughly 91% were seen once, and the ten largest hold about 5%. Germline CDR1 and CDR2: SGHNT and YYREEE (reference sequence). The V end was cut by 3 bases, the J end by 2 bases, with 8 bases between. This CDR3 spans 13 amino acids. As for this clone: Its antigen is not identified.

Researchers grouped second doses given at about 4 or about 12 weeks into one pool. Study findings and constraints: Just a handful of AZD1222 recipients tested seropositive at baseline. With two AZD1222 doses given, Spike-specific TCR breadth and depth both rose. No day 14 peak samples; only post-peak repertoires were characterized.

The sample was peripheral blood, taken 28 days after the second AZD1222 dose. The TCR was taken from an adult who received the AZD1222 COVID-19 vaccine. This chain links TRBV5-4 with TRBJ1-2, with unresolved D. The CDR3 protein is CASSSDGNYGYTF. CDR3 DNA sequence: TGTGCCAGCAGCTCAGACGGAAACTATGGCTACACCTTC.